These T cell receptor beta chains were read from a single sample in a study of T cell responses to AZD1222 COVID-19 vaccine. The assay was immunoSEQ multiplex PCR, and TCRdb's table has in-frame clones only and misses some. This table has roughly 96,000 clones, roughly nine tenths appearing once. The starting material was peripheral blood, obtained on day 0 of AZD1222 vaccination. These receptors originate from an adult in good health. Each CDR3 is given with its conserved first and last residue. The D gene is left open where the match is weak. Only part of the rows carry a size: once, few, many, or a class if the clone is expanded.

v_gene: TRBV14; d_gene: .; abundance: .; j_gene: TRBJ1-5; CDR3nt: TGTGCCAGCAGCCAAGGACGTAATGCCCCCCAGCATTTT; CDR3aa: CASSQGRNAPQHF
v_gene: TRBV10-3; d_gene: .; abundance: .; j_gene: TRBJ1-1; CDR3nt: TGTGCCATCAGTGACCCGGCGACACCGAACACTGAAGCTTTCTTT; CDR3aa: CAISDPATPNTEAFF
v_gene: TRBV6-2/TRBV6-3; d_gene: TRBD2; abundance: .; j_gene: TRBJ2-2; CDR3nt: TGTGCCAGCAGTTACTCGACTAGCGGGACCGGGGAGCTGTTTTTT; CDR3aa: CASSYSTSGTGELFF
v_gene: TRBV28; d_gene: .; abundance: .; j_gene: TRBJ1-2; CDR3nt: TGTGCCAGCAGTTTCCGCGGCAGGGGTCGGTATGGCTACACCTTC; CDR3aa: CASSFRGRGRYGYTF
v_gene: TRBV16; d_gene: .; abundance: .; j_gene: TRBJ2-7; CDR3nt: TGTGCCAGCAGCCCCTCCTGGGGGGCCTACGAGCAGTACTTC; CDR3aa: CASSPSWGAYEQYF
v_gene: TRBV19; d_gene: .; abundance: .; j_gene: TRBJ1-1; CDR3nt: TGTGCCAGTAGTATCCCCCCAGGGCATGAAGCTTTCTTT; CDR3aa: CASSIPPGHEAFF
v_gene: TRBV4-2; d_gene: .; abundance: .; j_gene: TRBJ2-2; CDR3nt: TGTGCCAGCAGCCGCTCCATGGGATTAAACACCGGGGAGCTGTTTTTT; CDR3aa: CASSRSMGLNTGELFF
v_gene: TRBV6-2/TRBV6-3; d_gene: TRBD2; abundance: few; j_gene: TRBJ2-3; CDR3nt: TGTGCCAGCAGTTACGGGCGGGGGGGCTCAGATACGCAGTATTTT; CDR3aa: CASSYGRGGSDTQYF
v_gene: TRBV19; d_gene: .; abundance: .; j_gene: TRBJ2-5; CDR3nt: TGTGCCAGTAGTATAGGTCGCGTGGAGACCCAGTACTTC; CDR3aa: CASSIGRVETQYF
v_gene: TRBV6-6; d_gene: .; abundance: few; j_gene: TRBJ1-1; CDR3nt: TGTGCCAGCAGTTCCACGGCGAACACTGAAGCTTTCTTT; CDR3aa: CASSSTANTEAFF
v_gene: TRBV11-2; d_gene: .; abundance: .; j_gene: TRBJ2-1; CDR3nt: TGTGCCAGCAGCTTAGATTTTTCTAGCCAGTTCTTC; CDR3aa: CASSLDFSSQFF
v_gene: TRBV4-1; d_gene: .; abundance: .; j_gene: TRBJ2-3; CDR3nt: TGCGCCAGCAGCCAAGACGGTCACAGGGTTGTAGATACGCAGTATTTT; CDR3aa: CASSQDGHRVVDTQYF
v_gene: TRBV28; d_gene: .; abundance: .; j_gene: TRBJ2-5; CDR3nt: TGTGCCAGCGGACAGGGACTATACAACCAAGAGACCCAGTACTTC; CDR3aa: CASGQGLYNQETQYF
v_gene: TRBV5-8; d_gene: .; abundance: .; j_gene: TRBJ1-4; CDR3nt: TGTGCCAGCAGCTTGCAGATAGCAACTAATGAAAAACTGTTTTTT; CDR3aa: CASSLQIATNEKLFF
v_gene: TRBV10-1; d_gene: .; abundance: .; j_gene: TRBJ2-1; CDR3nt: TGCGCCAGCAGTGAGTCCTTCGGGGGGCAGTTCTTC; CDR3aa: CASSESFGGQFF
v_gene: TRBV6-2/TRBV6-3; d_gene: .; abundance: .; j_gene: TRBJ1-5; CDR3nt: TGTGCCAGCAGTGACCCAAGCAGGGGCAATCAGCCCCAGCATTTT; CDR3aa: CASSDPSRGNQPQHF
v_gene: TRBV4-2; d_gene: TRBD1; abundance: .; j_gene: TRBJ2-7; CDR3nt: TGTGCCAGCAGCCCGATCGGGACAGGTGCCTACGAGCAGTACTTC; CDR3aa: CASSPIGTGAYEQYF
v_gene: TRBV7-2; d_gene: TRBD1; abundance: .; j_gene: TRBJ1-2; CDR3nt: TGTGCCAGCAGCTTAGGAGGGACAGGGTACAACTATGGCTACACCTTC; CDR3aa: CASSLGGTGYNYGYTF
v_gene: TRBV5-1; d_gene: .; abundance: .; j_gene: TRBJ2-7; CDR3nt: TGCGCCAGCAGCTTGTTGGGAGGCTCCTACGAGCAGTACTTC; CDR3aa: CASSLLGGSYEQYF
v_gene: TRBV19; d_gene: TRBD2; abundance: once; j_gene: TRBJ2-5; CDR3nt: TGTGCCAGTAGTAGGGAAACTAGCGGGGGTTACCAAGAGACCCAGTACTTC; CDR3aa: CASSRETSGGYQETQYF
v_gene: TRBV5-4; d_gene: TRBD1; abundance: .; j_gene: TRBJ1-2; CDR3nt: TGTGCCAGCAGCCCGGCGGACAGGGGGCGCGGTGGCTACACCTTC; CDR3aa: CASSPADRGRGGYTF
v_gene: TRBV5-5; d_gene: .; abundance: .; j_gene: TRBJ2-1; CDR3nt: TGTGCCAGCAGCTTCTCCTATGAGCAGTTCTTC; CDR3aa: CASSFSYEQFF
v_gene: TRBV7-8; d_gene: TRBD2; abundance: .; j_gene: TRBJ2-1; CDR3nt: TGTGCCAGCAGCTTAGGAGTAGCGGGGGGGCTCTACAATGAGCAGTTCTTC; CDR3aa: CASSLGVAGGLYNEQFF
v_gene: TRBV2; d_gene: .; abundance: .; j_gene: TRBJ2-3; CDR3nt: TGTGCCAGCAGGAGGTTCGGAGAGATATCAGATACGCAGTATTTT; CDR3aa: CASRRFGEISDTQYF
v_gene: TRBV7-8; d_gene: .; abundance: .; j_gene: TRBJ1-1; CDR3nt: TGTGCCAGCAGCCCGGGGAGGGGGAAGACTGGTGAAGCTTTCTTT; CDR3aa: CASSPGRGKTGEAFF
v_gene: TRBV2; d_gene: TRBD1; abundance: .; j_gene: TRBJ1-1; CDR3nt: TGTGCCAGCAGTGTGGACAGGATAACTGAAGCTTTCTTT; CDR3aa: CASSVDRITEAFF
v_gene: TRBV5-1; d_gene: .; abundance: .; j_gene: TRBJ1-1; CDR3nt: TGCGCCAGCAGCTTACAGGACCCTGGGGGCACTGAAGCTTTCTTT; CDR3aa: CASSLQDPGGTEAFF
v_gene: TRBV5-1; d_gene: TRBD1; abundance: .; j_gene: TRBJ2-7; CDR3nt: TGCGCCAGCAGCTCTACGGGACAGGGGCCGGACGAGCAGTACTTC; CDR3aa: CASSSTGQGPDEQYF
v_gene: TRBV27; d_gene: .; abundance: .; j_gene: TRBJ1-4; CDR3nt: TGTGCCATCTATTTTTATGGCGCAGAACTGTTTTTT; CDR3aa: CAIYFYGAELFF
v_gene: TRBV6-2/TRBV6-3; d_gene: .; abundance: .; j_gene: TRBJ2-7; CDR3nt: TGTGCCAGCAGTACCAACTTAGGTCAGCAGTACTTC; CDR3aa: CASSTNLGQQYF
v_gene: TRBV9; d_gene: .; abundance: once; j_gene: TRBJ1-6; CDR3nt: TGTGCCAGCAGCGTAGGATCCCGGGACTTGCCCAATTCACCCCTCCACTTT; CDR3aa: CASSVGSRDLPNSPLHF
v_gene: TRBV5-4; d_gene: TRBD2; abundance: .; j_gene: TRBJ2-3; CDR3nt: TGTGCCAGCAGCATCGGGACTAGCCAAAGCACAGATACGCAGTATTTT; CDR3aa: CASSIGTSQSTDTQYF
v_gene: TRBV5-1; d_gene: TRBD1; abundance: once; j_gene: TRBJ1-1; CDR3nt: TGCGCCAGCAGCCCGACAGGGGGGAGCACTGAAGCTTTCTTT; CDR3aa: CASSPTGGSTEAFF
v_gene: TRBV29-1; d_gene: .; abundance: .; j_gene: TRBJ2-7; CDR3nt: TGCAGCGTTGAGGGGGGAACCGTGACTAGTGAGCAGTACTTC; CDR3aa: CSVEGGTVTSEQYF
v_gene: TRBV11-2; d_gene: .; abundance: few; j_gene: TRBJ2-7; CDR3nt: TGTGCCAGCAGCTTAACTGGTTACGAGCAGTACTTC; CDR3aa: CASSLTGYEQYF
v_gene: TRBV4-1; d_gene: TRBD1; abundance: .; j_gene: TRBJ2-2; CDR3nt: TGCGCCAGCGGCAGACAGGGGAGCTACACCGGGGAGCTGTTTTTT; CDR3aa: CASGRQGSYTGELFF
v_gene: TRBV3-1/TRBV3-2; d_gene: .; abundance: .; j_gene: TRBJ2-7; CDR3nt: TGTGCCAGCAGCCCATCTTATTACGAGCAGTACTTC; CDR3aa: CASSPSYYEQYF
v_gene: TRBV19; d_gene: .; abundance: .; j_gene: TRBJ1-5; CDR3nt: TGTGCCAGTAGTATCCGGGACGGGAATCAGCCCCAGCATTTT; CDR3aa: CASSIRDGNQPQHF
v_gene: TRBV6-2/TRBV6-3; d_gene: .; abundance: .; j_gene: TRBJ1-1; CDR3nt: TGTGCCAGCAGTCCGCGGACGTCTGAAGCTTTCTTT; CDR3aa: CASSPRTSEAFF
v_gene: TRBV6-5; d_gene: .; abundance: .; j_gene: TRBJ1-1; CDR3nt: TGTGCCAGCTCTCGGGTAGGCACTGAAGCTTTCTTT; CDR3aa: CASSRVGTEAFF
v_gene: TRBV7-6; d_gene: TRBD1; abundance: .; j_gene: TRBJ2-7; CDR3nt: TGTGCCAGCAGCCTAAGACAGGGTTACGAGCAGTACTTC; CDR3aa: CASSLRQGYEQYF
v_gene: TRBV28; d_gene: .; abundance: .; j_gene: TRBJ2-7; CDR3nt: TGTGCCAGCAGTTTGAGAGGGCCCACCTACGAGCAGTACTTC; CDR3aa: CASSLRGPTYEQYF
v_gene: TRBV19; d_gene: .; abundance: .; j_gene: TRBJ2-1; CDR3nt: TGTGCCAGTAGTATCATTCAGGGGCGGCAGTTCTTC; CDR3aa: CASSIIQGRQFF
v_gene: TRBV4-3; d_gene: .; abundance: .; j_gene: TRBJ2-7; CDR3nt: TGCGCCAGCAGCGAGGGTCTCCGTTACTACGAGCAGTACTTC; CDR3aa: CASSEGLRYYEQYF
v_gene: TRBV14; d_gene: .; abundance: .; j_gene: TRBJ2-5; CDR3nt: TGTGCCAGCAGTCAAGTAGGAGAGACCCAGTACTTC; CDR3aa: CASSQVGETQYF
v_gene: TRBV12-3/TRBV12-4; d_gene: .; abundance: .; j_gene: TRBJ2-3; CDR3nt: TGTGCCAGCAGTTCGGTTGATACGCAGTATTTT; CDR3aa: CASSSVDTQYF
v_gene: TRBV4-3; d_gene: .; abundance: once; j_gene: TRBJ1-2; CDR3nt: TGCGCCAGCAGCCAAAGGTTTGAGAACTATGGCTACACCTTC; CDR3aa: CASSQRFENYGYTF
v_gene: TRBV13; d_gene: .; abundance: .; j_gene: TRBJ2-6; CDR3nt: TGTGCCAGCAGCTTACGTCAGGGTTTCTCTGGGGCCAACGTCCTGACTTTC; CDR3aa: CASSLRQGFSGANVLTF
v_gene: TRBV5-4; d_gene: .; abundance: few; j_gene: TRBJ1-2; CDR3nt: TGTGCCAGCAGCCCCCAAAAAGCTAACTATGGCTACACCTTC; CDR3aa: CASSPQKANYGYTF
v_gene: TRBV7-6; d_gene: TRBD1; abundance: .; j_gene: TRBJ1-1; CDR3nt: TGTGCCAGCAGCTTAGCTACGGGGGGGGACAGAGTGAACACTGAAGCTTTCTTT; CDR3aa: CASSLATGGDRVNTEAFF
v_gene: TRBV5-4; d_gene: TRBD1; abundance: .; j_gene: TRBJ2-7; CDR3nt: TGTGCCAGCAGCGCGTCGGGACAGATCCGCGAGCAGTACTTC; CDR3aa: CASSASGQIREQYF
v_gene: TRBV7-9; d_gene: .; abundance: .; j_gene: TRBJ1-1; CDR3nt: TGTGCCAGCAGCTTGTCTCGCACTGAAGCTTTCTTT; CDR3aa: CASSLSRTEAFF